Only a few counts were recorded for the clone carrying this T cell receptor (beta chain). The antigen remains unidentified. A single record per CDR3 protein comes from TCRdb applying MiXCR to the RT-PCR reads. The sample lists hundreds of thousands of distinct CDR3 sequences, approximately 11% occurring once. This CDR3 has 12 residues. The V and J ends lost 3 bases and 5 bases respectively, with 7 bases between them. Germline CDR1 reads LGHNA; CDR2 reads YNFKEQ. The sample is drawn from a study of response to subunit inactivated influenza vaccine. Study-level points and caveats: Each seasonal influenza vaccination recruits few new T cells, the authors suggested.

The sequence was obtained from a man aged 50-60 years who received an inactivated influenza vaccine. The sample in question was PBMCs from blood, obtained 40 to 50 days after vaccination. V usage is TRBV4-2 and J usage is TRBJ2-5; D is unresolved. CDR3 protein: CASSHEGETQYF. The CDR3 region has the DNA TGTGCCAGCAGCCATGAAGGGGAGACCCAGTACTTC.